This T cell receptor beta chain was found in a study of blood T cell repertoires in COVID-19 (dated by TCRdb to 2018 to 2020). A note on the overall study: Collaborator samples came from the United States, Italy and Spain and covered acute and convalescent phases of COVID-19. The material from the prospective study consisted of cDNA or gDNA derived from T cells, B-cell-depleted T cells, or PBMCs. The dataset comprised deeply sampled blood TCRbeta repertoires from subjects exposed to, actively infected with, or recovered from COVID-19. A freely available public database, intended as a resource for researchers studying the immune response to SARS-CoV-2, is where the repertoires were released. Samples came from the ongoing ImmuneRACE study (first 160 participants) plus 1,254 subjects from 6 global collaborators. The sample metadata nearly always contained a de-identified subject ID, COVID-19 status, age in years and sex. Where HLA class I and class II types were available, the types were taken from metadata supplied by the sample provider, not from assay-based typing.

Each collaborating institution followed its own protocols to collect whole blood in K2EDTA tubes. For TCRbeta analysis, collaborator samples were shipped as frozen whole blood, as isolated PBMCs, or as DNA extracted from either sample type. Study-wide findings and limitations: The quantity of clinical and demographic metadata differed by source and by participant and was supplied without curation.

CDR1 and CDR2, per the germline V gene (reference sequence), are DFQATT and SNEGSKA. The CDR3 starts with the cysteine, ends with the phenylalanine, and has 11 residues. The retained sequence is limited to the CDR3, 33 bases, with the frame set at the first base. The immunoSEQ Assay, a bias-controlled multiplex PCR, was used to amplify TCRbeta CDR3 regions from genomic DNA. As for how the authors treated the data: Within the assay, amplification of reference gene primers was used to estimate how many nucleated cells each sample contained. Sequence reads were collapsed and filtered to measure the absolute abundance of every unique TCRbeta CDR3 rearrangement. For each sample, productive Simpson clonality was calculated by taking the square root of Simpson's diversity index across productive rearrangements. TCRdb carries this immuneACCESS record with in-frame sequences only. Its versions omit some clonotypes, under half of them owing to an unresolved V gene in the studies checked, with the rest unexplained. V and J calls plus clone size are reproduced from that table; the DNA served to infer D and trimming. Recorded for this sample are approximately 91,000 clones; around three quarters of them occurred a single time. 7% of the sample is taken by the ten largest.

This clone came up a few times. What antigen it recognizes has not been identified. Its ends do not fully match the called genes, so a read error is possible. Sequenced sample: peripheral blood. The TCR comes from an older man with acute or convalescent COVID-19. This receptor chain uses TRBV20-1 and TRBJ2-1; a tentative D match to TRBD1 spans 6 bases. The base sequence is TGCAGTGCTAGCAGGGGCCCGTCGGGGATCTTC. Its translation reads: CSASRGPSGIF.